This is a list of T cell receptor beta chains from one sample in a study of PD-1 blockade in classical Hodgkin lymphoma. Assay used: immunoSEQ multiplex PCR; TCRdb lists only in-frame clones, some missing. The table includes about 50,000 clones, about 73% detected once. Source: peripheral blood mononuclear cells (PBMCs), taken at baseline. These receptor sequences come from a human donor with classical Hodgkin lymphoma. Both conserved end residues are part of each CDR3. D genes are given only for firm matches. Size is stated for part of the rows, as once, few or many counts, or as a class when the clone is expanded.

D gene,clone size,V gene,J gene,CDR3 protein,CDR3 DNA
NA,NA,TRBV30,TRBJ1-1,CACKNTEAFF,TGTGCCTGTAAGAACACTGAAGCTTTCTTT
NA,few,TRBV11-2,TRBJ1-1,CASSLRVDTEAFF,TGTGCCAGCAGCTTAAGGGTGGACACTGAAGCTTTCTTT
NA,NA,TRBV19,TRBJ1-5,CASSMAFGPQHF,TGTGCCAGTAGTATGGCGTTTGGGCCCCAGCATTTT
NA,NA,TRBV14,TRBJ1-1,CASSPYPGEAFF,TGTGCCAGCAGCCCTTACCCCGGAGAAGCTTTCTTT
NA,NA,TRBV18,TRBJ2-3,CASSASDSSRTDTQYF,TGTGCCAGCTCAGCAAGTGACTCCTCGCGCACAGATACGCAGTATTTT
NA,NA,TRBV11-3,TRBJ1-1,CASSLAPGMTFF,TGTGCCAGCAGCTTAGCTCCAGGAATGACTTTCTTT
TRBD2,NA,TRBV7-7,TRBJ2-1,CASSPTSRNEQFF,TGTGCTAGCAGCCCGACTAGCAGGAATGAGCAGTTCTTC
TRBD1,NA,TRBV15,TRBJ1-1,CATSRGRQGGAEAFF,TGTGCCACCAGCAGAGGAAGACAGGGAGGGGCTGAAGCTTTCTTT
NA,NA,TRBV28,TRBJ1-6,CASKGFLYNSPLHF,TGTGCCAGCAAGGGCTTCCTCTATAATTCACCCCTCCACTTT
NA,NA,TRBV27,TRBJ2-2,CASSFPGPHGELFF,TGTGCCAGCAGTTTTCCGGGACCACACGGGGAGCTGTTTTTT
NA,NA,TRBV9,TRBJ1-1,CASSLSSMNTEAFF,TGTGCCAGCAGCCTCAGTAGCATGAACACTGAAGCTTTCTTT
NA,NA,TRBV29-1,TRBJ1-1,CSVAGGAYNTEAFF,TGCAGCGTTGCGGGGGGGGCGTACAACACTGAAGCTTTCTTT
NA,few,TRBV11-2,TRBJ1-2,CASSLGREAYTF,TGTGCCAGCAGCTTAGGTCGGGAGGCCTACACCTTC
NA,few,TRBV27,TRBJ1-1,CASSPGTSNTEAFF,TGTGCCAGCAGTCCAGGGACGTCGAACACTGAAGCTTTCTTT
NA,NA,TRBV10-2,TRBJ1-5,CATRKGWGGNQPQHF,TGCGCCACCAGGAAAGGTTGGGGAGGCAATCAGCCCCAGCATTTT
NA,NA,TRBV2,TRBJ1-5,CASSSDRDNQPQHF,TGTGCCAGCAGTTCCGACAGAGACAATCAGCCCCAGCATTTT
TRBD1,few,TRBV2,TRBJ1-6,CASTRTGVSSPLHF,TGTGCCAGCACGCGGACAGGGGTGAGTTCACCCCTCCACTTT
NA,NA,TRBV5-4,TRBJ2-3,CASSLAGRDTQYF,TGTGCCAGCAGCTTGGCAGGTCGGGATACGCAGTATTTT
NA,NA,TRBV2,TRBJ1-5,CASRVGGTNQPQHF,TGTGCCAGCAGGGTTGGGGGTACCAATCAGCCCCAGCATTTT
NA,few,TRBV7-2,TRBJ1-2,CASREGPWPVGYTF,TGTGCCAGCAGGGAGGGCCCCTGGCCTGTGGGCTACACCTTC
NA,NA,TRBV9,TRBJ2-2,CATGTEGTAPSGELFF,TGTGCCACCGGAACGGAGGGGACAGCCCCCTCCGGGGAGCTGTTTTTT
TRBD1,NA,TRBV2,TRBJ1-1,CASSEGEPRDRVYTEAFF,TGTGCCAGCAGTGAAGGGGAGCCCCGGGACAGGGTGTACACTGAAGCTTTCTTT
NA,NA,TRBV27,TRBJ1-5,CASSLSGSVSNQPQHF,TGTGCCAGCAGTTTATCCGGGTCGGTAAGCAATCAGCCCCAGCATTTT
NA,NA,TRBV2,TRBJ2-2,CASSVRTSVGELFF,TGTGCCAGCAGTGTAAGGACCTCCGTGGGGGAGCTGTTTTTT
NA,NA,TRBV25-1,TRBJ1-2,CASSESWREGNGYTF,TGTGCCAGCAGTGAATCTTGGAGGGAGGGTAATGGCTACACCTTC
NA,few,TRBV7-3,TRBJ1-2,CASSLSTGDGYTF,TGTGCCAGCAGCTTAAGTACAGGTGATGGCTACACCTTC
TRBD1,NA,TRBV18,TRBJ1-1,CASSPLGQDTEAFF,TGTGCCAGCTCACCCCTGGGACAGGACACTGAAGCTTTCTTT
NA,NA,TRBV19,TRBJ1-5,CASSIGGARYQPQHF,TGTGCCAGTAGTATAGGGGGGGCGAGGTATCAGCCCCAGCATTTT
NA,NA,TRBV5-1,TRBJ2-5,CASSWGETQYF,TGCGCCAGCAGCTGGGGAGAGACCCAGTACTTC
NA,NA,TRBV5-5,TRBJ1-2,CASSLAANYGYTF,TGTGCCAGCAGCTTGGCAGCTAACTATGGCTACACCTTC
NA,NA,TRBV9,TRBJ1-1,CASSPREGGWTEAFF,TGTGCCAGCAGCCCGAGGGAGGGGGGTTGGACTGAAGCTTTCTTT
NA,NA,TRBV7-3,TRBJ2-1,CASSLGGRVSYNEQFF,TGTGCCAGCAGCTTAGGTGGAAGGGTCTCCTACAATGAGCAGTTCTTC
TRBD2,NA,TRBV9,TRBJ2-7,CASSVGSGRSYEQYF,TGTGCCAGCAGCGTCGGTAGCGGGAGGTCCTACGAGCAGTACTTC
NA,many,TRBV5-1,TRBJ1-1,CASSLEGSNTEAFF,TGCGCCAGCAGCTTGGAAGGTTCGAACACTGAAGCTTTCTTT
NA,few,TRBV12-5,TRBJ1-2,CASGLREGRHGYTF,TGTGCTAGTGGTTTGAGGGAGGGGAGGCATGGCTACACCTTC
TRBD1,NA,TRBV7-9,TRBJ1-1,CASSFQGDGGVAFF,TGTGCCAGCAGCTTTCAGGGGGACGGGGGGGTAGCTTTCTTT
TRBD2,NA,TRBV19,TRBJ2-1,CASSIELAASYNEQFF,TGTGCCAGTAGTATAGAACTAGCGGCTTCCTACAATGAGCAGTTCTTC
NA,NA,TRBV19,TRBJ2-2,CASRNQGTNTGELFF,TGTGCCAGTAGGAACCAGGGCACGAACACCGGGGAGCTGTTTTTT
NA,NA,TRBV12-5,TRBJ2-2,CASGPPANTGELFF,TGTGCTAGTGGTCCCCCTGCCAACACCGGGGAGCTGTTTTTT
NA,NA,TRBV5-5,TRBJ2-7,CASSLRDSYEQYF,TGTGCCAGCAGCTTGCGGGACTCCTACGAGCAGTACTTC
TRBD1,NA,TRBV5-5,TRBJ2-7,CASSLAGTGPYEQYF,TGTGCCAGCAGCTTGGCCGGGACAGGGCCCTACGAGCAGTACTTC
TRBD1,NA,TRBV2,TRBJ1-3,CASSEIVPMTGEYGNTIYF,TGTGCCAGCAGTGAAATAGTCCCCATGACAGGGGAATATGGAAACACCATATATTTT
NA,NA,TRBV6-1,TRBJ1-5,CASSGGQPQHF,TGTGCCAGCAGTGGGGGCCAGCCCCAGCATTTT
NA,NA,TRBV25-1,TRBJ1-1,CASSESGGGRAFF,TGTGCCAGCAGTGAATCTGGCGGGGGTAGAGCTTTCTTT
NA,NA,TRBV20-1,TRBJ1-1,CSARDAGEAFF,TGCAGTGCTAGAGACGCAGGGGAAGCTTTCTTT
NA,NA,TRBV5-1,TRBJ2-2,CASSPGQANTGELFF,TGCGCCAGCAGCCCAGGGCAGGCGAACACCGGGGAGCTGTTTTTT
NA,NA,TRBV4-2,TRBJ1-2,CASSQGPLRNYGYTF,TGTGCCAGCAGCCAGGGCCCCCTGAGGAACTATGGCTACACCTTC
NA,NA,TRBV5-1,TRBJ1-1,CASSSSLGHTNTEAFF,TGCGCCAGCAGCTCCAGCCTCGGGCACACGAACACTGAAGCTTTCTTT
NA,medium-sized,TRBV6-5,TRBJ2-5,CASGTLPQETQYF,TGTGCCAGCGGTACTCTTCCGCAAGAGACCCAGTACTTC
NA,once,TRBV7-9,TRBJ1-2,CASSLAGGNYGYTF,TGTGCCAGCAGCTTAGCGGGCGGGAACTATGGCTACACCTTC